Below, 18 T cell receptor beta chains from the same sample are listed, as sequenced in a study of blood T cell repertoires in COVID-19. Assay: immunoSEQ multiplex PCR; the TCRdb copy retains only in-frame clones and omits some. The data hold approximately 200,000 clones, with roughly 83% observed a single time. Input material: peripheral blood. Receptors originate from a woman in her forties or fifties with acute or convalescent COVID-19.

A word on this clone: One end of the junction fails to match germline, which may point to a read error. The J gene is TRBJ1-2, the V gene TRBV19, with 8 bases that match TRBD1. The germline CDR1 and CDR2 sequences are LNHDA and SQIVND (reference sequence). This CDR3 contains 13 residues. CDR3 amino acids: CASSKDRDYGYTF. The CDR3 nucleotides read TGTGCCAGTAGTAAGGACAGGGACTATGGGTACACCTTC.

The chain is built from TRBV3-1 (or the pseudogene TRBV3-2) and TRBJ2-1; D call uncertain. V shed 0 bases and J shed 15 bases, with 15 bases lying between them. Germline V gene data show CDR1 as LGHDT and CDR2 as YNNKEL (reference sequence). The CDR3 is made up of 13 amino acids. The CDR3 DNA sequence: TGTGCCAGCAGCCAAGATGAGAGCCCTCCCGGGTTCTTC. Translated: CASSQDESPPGFF.

CDR3 nucleotides: TGTGCCAGCAGTGATCGGACAGAGAATTCACCCCTCCACTTT. It yields the protein CASSDRTENSPLHF. The chain is built from TRBV6-1 and TRBJ1-6; TRBD1 might be the D (6 bases). This CDR3 has 14 amino acids. From germline, CDR1 is MNHNS and CDR2 SASEGT. Trimming shortened V by 3 bases and J by 7 bases, and 10 bases separated the two germline ends.

The genes are TRBV28 and TRBJ2-7; D is ambiguous. Trimming left V 3 bases short and J 3 bases short, with 9 bases between. CDR3 length: 13 residues. CDR1 is MDHEN and CDR2 is SYDVKM in the germline V gene. In nucleotides, the CDR3 is TGTGCCAGCAGTTTCCGCGGAAGCTACGAGCAGTACTTC. Its translation: CASSFRGSYEQYF. Drawing the rest from reference TRBV28 and TRBJ2-7, the complete variable domain is DVKVTQSSRYLVKRTGEKVFLECVQDMDHENMFWYRQDPGLGLRLIYFSYDVKMKEKGDIPEGYSVSREKKERFSLILESASTNQTSMYLCASSFRGSYEQYFGPGTRLTVT.

V is TRBV5-6 and J is TRBJ2-7; TRBD2 might be the D (6 bases). The V end was cut by 3 bases, the J end by 3 bases, with 7 bases between. Germline lookup yields CDR1 SGHDT and CDR2 YYEEEE. The CDR3 is made up of 12 amino acids. Here the CDR3 DNA reads TGTGCCAGCAGCTCGGGACTCTACGAGCAGTACTTC. Translation: CASSSGLYEQYF.

The chain is built from TRBV24-1 and TRBJ1-5, with D unresolved. The CDR3 totals 16 residues. Trimming stripped 2 bases from V and 4 bases from J, with 14 bases between. Germline CDR1 and CDR2: KGHDR and SFDVKD. The CDR3 DNA sequence: TGTGCCACCAGTGATTCCTCCGTGGGCGTAAATCAGCCCCAGCATTTT. This translates into CATSDSSVGVNQPQHF.

This clone was observed a single time. The rearrangement uses TRBV30 and TRBJ2-5; weak D call: TRBD1 (6 bases). The germline V and J ends were trimmed by 7 bases and 5 bases, with 17 bases remaining between them. Germline V gene data show CDR1 as GTSNPN and CDR2 as SVGIG (reference sequence). This CDR3 comprises 13 residues. The CDR3 bases are TGTGCCTCTACAACGGAGAGGGGGGAGACCCAGTACTTC. Its protein is CASTTERGETQYF.

The count of this clone is one. The chain carries TRBV19 and TRBJ1-5, with 10 bases matching TRBD1. The V and J ends lost 5 bases and 4 bases, in that order; junction bases with no gene match: 14. The germline CDR1 and CDR2 sequences are LNHDA and SQIVND (reference sequence). CDR3 length equals 18 residues. The CDR3 nucleotides read TGTGCCAGTAGTTTCCTAGCCAGGGGACAGGGGAAGAATCAGCCCCAGCATTTT. Protein sequence: CASSFLARGQGKNQPQHF.

The chain is built from TRBV27 and TRBJ2-7, with D perhaps matching TRBD2 (6 bases). Trimming cost V 2 bases and J 2 bases, with 13 bases left between them. The CDR3 length is 15 residues. CDR1 is MNHEY and CDR2 is SMNVEV in the germline V gene (reference sequence). CDR3 bases: TGTGCCAGCAGTTTACGACGGGAGACAGCCTACGAGCAGTACTTC. It codes for CASSLRRETAYEQYF.

The chain joins TRBV9 to TRBJ1-6, with D possibly being TRBD1 (6 bases). The germline CDR1 and CDR2 sequences are SGDLS and YYNGEE. Trimming pared 2 bases from V and 7 bases from J, leaving 10 bases between. This CDR3 has 14 residues. The CDR3 nucleotides are TGTGCCAGCAGCGTCGGACAGCCAAATTCACCCCTCCACTTT. It specifies CASSVGQPNSPLHF. Drawing the rest from reference TRBV9 and TRBJ1-6, the complete variable domain is DSGVTQTPKHLITATGQRVTLRCSPRSGDLSVYWYQQSLDQGLQFLIQYYNGEERAKGNILERFSAQQFPDLHSELNLSSLELGDSALYFCASSVGQPNSPLHFGNGTRLTVT.

The CDR3: CASRQGGHEQYF. The CDR3 nucleotides are TGTGCCAGCAGACAGGGGGGCCACGAGCAGTACTTC. V gene TRBV28 combines with J gene TRBJ2-7, with 8 bases lining up with TRBD1. CDR3 size: 12 residues. V trimming: 6 bases; J trimming: 5 bases; junction bases outside the gene matches: 3. The V gene's germline CDR1 is MDHEN and CDR2 SYDVKM.

This clone has a single count. The rearrangement joins TRBV9 to TRBJ2-7; 7 bases agree with TRBD1. Germline V gene lookup returns CDR1 SGDLS and CDR2 YYNGEE. This CDR3 comprises 15 residues. The V gene end was trimmed by 0 bases and the J gene end by 2 bases; junction bases not matched to a gene: 5. The CDR3 loop reads CASSVAGTVTYEQYF. CDR3 in DNA: TGTGCCAGCAGCGTAGCCGGGACAGTTACCTACGAGCAGTACTTC.

The chain couples TRBV28 to TRBJ1-1; 7 bases match TRBD1. The CDR3 runs to 15 residues. Trimming took 3 bases from V and 4 from J; bases not matched to a gene: 8. CDR1 MDHEN and CDR2 SYDVKM come from the germline V gene. CDR3 sequence (DNA): TGTGCCAGCAGTTTGCGGAGGGGGCTGGGCACTGAAGCTTTCTTT. This codes for CASSLRRGLGTEAFF.

The V gene is TRBV3-1 (or the pseudogene TRBV3-2), the J gene TRBJ2-1; D is ambiguous. This CDR3 spans 16 amino acids. The V gene lost 1 base and the J gene lost 6 bases, with 16 bases spanning the gap. The V gene's germline CDR1 is LGHDT and CDR2 YNNKEL (reference sequence). The CDR3 DNA sequence: TGTGCCAGCAGCCAAGTATCAAGCTTCCCCCTCAATGAGCAGTTCTTC. Translated: CASSQVSSFPLNEQFF.

This clone is a singleton in its sample. The chain couples TRBV6-2 or TRBV6-3 to TRBJ2-3, with TRBD1 identical over 7 bases. The CDR3 extends over 15 amino acids. Germline V lookup: CDR1 MNHEY, CDR2 SVGEGT. Unmatched junction bases numbered 8, after V lost 5 bases and J lost 3 bases. This CDR3 reads CASSDRQGGTDTQYF. CDR3 sequence (DNA): TGTGCCAGCAGTGACAGACAGGGTGGGACAGATACGCAGTATTTT.

The chain links TRBV30 to TRBJ2-6, with D possibly being TRBD1 (5 bases). The V and J ends lost 0 bases and 2 bases respectively, with 17 bases between them. The CDR3 is 18 residues long. Germline loops: CDR1 GTSNPN, CDR2 SVGIG (reference sequence). CDR3 bases: TGTGCCTGGAGTGTACTTTTAGGGGTCGTCGCTGGGGCCAACGTCCTGACTTTC. Translating it yields CAWSVLLGVVAGANVLTF. The whole variable domain, filled in from reference TRBV30 and TRBJ2-6, reads SQTIHQWPATLVQPVGSPLSLECTVEGTSNPNLYWYRQAAGRGLQLLFYSVGIGQISSEVPQNLSASRPQDRQFILSSKKLLLSDSGFYLCAWSVLLGVVAGANVLTFGAGSRLTVL.

The rearrangement links TRBV5-8 to TRBJ1-2; the match to TRBD1 covers 9 bases. The CDR3 loop spans 14 amino acids. Unmatched junction bases numbered 5, after V lost 4 bases and J lost 4 bases. CDR1 is SGHTS and CDR2 is YDEGEE in the germline V gene. The CDR3 reads CASSLGQGIYGYTF. The CDR3 DNA sequence: TGTGCCAGCAGCCTTGGACAGGGGATCTATGGCTACACCTTC. Complete variable domain (other parts from reference TRBV5-8 and TRBJ1-2): EAGVTQSPTHLIKTRGQQATLRCSPISGHTSVYWYQQALGLGLQFLLWYDEGEERNRGNFPPRFSGRQFPNYSSELNVNALELEDSALYLCASSLGQGIYGYTFGSGTRLTVV.

CDR3 bases: TGCGCCAGCAGTGAGAGCGGGAAGGGGGGGTATAACACCGGGGAGCTGTTTTTT. Protein product: CASSESGKGGYNTGELFF. The V and J genes are TRBV10-2 and TRBJ2-2; tentative D call: TRBD2 (7 bases). The CDR3 is made up of 18 amino acids. V lost 2 bases to trimming and J lost 2 bases, with 18 bases between them. Per germline, CDR1 WSHSY and CDR2 SAAADI.